This T cell receptor beta chain was profiled in a study of technical replicates of blood from several donors. The CDR3 length is 16 residues. V was pared by 2 bases and J by 5 bases, with 18 bases between. CDR1 and CDR2 from the germline V gene are MNHNS and SASEGT. Data came from immunoSEQ multiplex PCR; TCRdb stores just in-frame clones and leaves some out. The sample yields 64,000 or so clones, roughly 96% seen once. Sequenced material: T cells isolated from PBMCs. The chain uses TRBV6-1 and TRBJ2-5; no clear D gene. The source of this sequence is a human donor in good health. The CDR3: CASSESLRFAGETQYF. CDR3 nucleotides: TGTGCCAGCAGTGAATCGCTGCGGTTCGCTGGGGAGACCCAGTACTTC.